The 32 T cell receptor beta chains below all came from one sample that was sequenced in a study of CD8 T cells in ankylosing spondylitis. MiXCR, applied by TCRdb to the 5' RACE reads, yields one record per CDR3 protein. The sample yields approximately 25,000 distinct CDR3 sequences, 2% to 3% seen once. Sequencing input: blood, either unsorted or a sorted T cell fraction (not recorded which). These receptor sequences come from a female donor with ankylosing spondylitis or in good health (not recorded which).

This clonotype was recorded many times. V and J are TRBV9 and TRBJ2-1; D not certain. The germline V and J ends were trimmed by 3 bases and 4 bases, with 11 bases remaining between them. This CDR3 region has 14 residues. In germline, CDR1 is SGDLS, CDR2 YYNGEE. The CDR3: CASSAAPTYNEQFF. The CDR3 DNA is TGTGCCAGCAGCGCAGCGCCGACTTACAATGAGCAGTTCTTC.

This clonotype was recorded many times. The chain joins TRBV9 to TRBJ2-1, with D maybe TRBD1 (5 bases). This CDR3 comprises 12 residues. Germline V gives CDR1 SGDLS, CDR2 YYNGEE. V was cut by 3 bases and J by 10 bases, with 11 bases left in between. CDR3: CASSGGWGEQFF. The CDR3 DNA follows: TGTGCCAGCAGCGGGGGTTGGGGCGAGCAGTTCTTC.

Many counts were recorded for this clonotype. The rearrangement links TRBV9 to TRBJ2-2; 16 bases are a match to TRBD2. This CDR3 contains 17 residues. Germline values: CDR1 SGDLS, CDR2 YYNGEE. The J segment lost 7 bases and the V segment lost 3 bases, leaving 6 bases of the junction unmatched. The CDR3 DNA is TGTGCCAGCAGCGCCGGGACTAGCGGGGGGGGAGTCGGGGAGCTGTTTTTT. Translating it yields CASSAGTSGGGVGELFF.

This clonotype is labeled as medium-sized. The J gene is TRBJ2-2, the V gene TRBV9; D gene unclear. Trimming cost V 0 bases and J 3 bases, with 6 bases left between them. CDR1 and CDR2 from the germline V gene are SGDLS and YYNGEE. The CDR3 runs to 14 residues. CDR3 sequence: CASSVGADTGELFF. For the CDR3, the DNA is TGTGCCAGCAGCGTAGGGGCTGACACCGGGGAGCTGTTTTTT.

Comment on this clonotype: This may stem from a read error, because a much larger clone lies one nucleotide away. The chain uses TRBV9 and TRBJ1-1; TRBD1 might be the D (5 bases). Germline CDR1 reads SGDLS; CDR2 reads YYNGEE. This CDR3 is 14 amino acids long. The CDR3 reads CASSPRWGNTESFF. The CDR3 coding sequence is TGTGCCAGCAGCCCGAGGTGGGGGAACACTGAATCTTTCTTT.

In this sample, this clonotype turned up many times. The chain carries TRBV9 and TRBJ1-6, with unresolved D. V lost 4 bases to trimming and J lost 4 bases, with 9 bases between them. The length of the CDR3 is 14 residues. Germline values: CDR1 SGDLS, CDR2 YYNGEE. CDR3 residues: CASSLGMYNSPLHF. CDR3 DNA: TGTGCCAGCAGCCTAGGGATGTATAATTCACCCCTCCACTTT.

This clonotype was picked up many times. The chain combines TRBV9 with TRBJ2-5; the D gene is possibly TRBD2 (7 bases). There are 16 residues in the CDR3. V was pared by 5 bases and J by 0 bases, with 17 bases between. Germline values: CDR1 SGDLS, CDR2 YYNGEE. CDR3: CASSYGEGGYQETQYF. The CDR3 region has the DNA TGTGCCAGCAGTTACGGGGAGGGGGGGTACCAAGAGACCCAGTACTTC.

This clonotype was picked up many times. V and J are TRBV9 and TRBJ2-7; D ambiguous. V lost 0 bases and J 6 bases, leaving 16 bases between the germline ends. The germline V gene has CDR1 SGDLS and CDR2 YYNGEE. The CDR3 length is 15 residues. The CDR3 loop is CASSVDVRTSVEQYF. For the CDR3, the DNA is TGTGCCAGCAGCGTAGATGTAAGGACCTCGGTCGAGCAGTACTTC.

This clonotype appeared many times. The chain has TRBV9 and TRBJ2-1, with D possibly matching TRBD2 (6 bases). The CDR3 covers 16 residues. Germline CDR1 is SGDLS and CDR2 is YYNGEE. V was trimmed by 0 bases and J by 8 bases, leaving 18 bases between them. CDR3 loop: CASSVAGGDPWDEQFF. Written as DNA, the CDR3 is TGTGCCAGCAGCGTAGCTGGAGGGGATCCCTGGGATGAGCAGTTCTTC.

This clonotype showed up many times. The chain is built from TRBV9 and TRBJ2-1, with TRBD2 matching over 14 bases. V trimming: 0 bases; J trimming: 10 bases; junction bases outside the gene matches: 6. Germline V gives CDR1 SGDLS, CDR2 YYNGEE. CDR3 length: 16 amino acids. The CDR3 here is CASSVARGLAGVEQFF. Here the CDR3 DNA reads TGTGCCAGCAGCGTAGCTAGGGGACTAGCGGGAGTCGAGCAGTTCTTC.

This clonotype was counted many times. This chain links TRBV9 with TRBJ1-1, with a possible D match to TRBD1 (5 bases). Trimming removed 0 bases at V and 5 bases at J, with 11 bases between. The CDR3 covers 14 residues. The V gene's germline CDR1 is SGDLS and CDR2 YYNGEE. CDR3 sequence (DNA): TGTGCCAGCAGCGTAGCCGGACGGGGGACTGAAGCTTTCTTT. It codes for CASSVAGRGTEAFF.

This clonotype rates as medium-sized. The chain has TRBV9 and TRBJ2-7, with D perhaps being TRBD1 or TRBD2 (6 bases each). In germline, CDR1 is SGDLS, CDR2 YYNGEE. The V end was cut by 0 bases, the J end by 0 bases, with 10 bases between. This CDR3 has 15 residues. The CDR3 coding sequence is TGTGCCAGCAGCGTAGCTTGGGGGGCCTCCTACGAGCAGTACTTC. It yields the protein CASSVAWGASYEQYF.

This clonotype came up many times. This sequence joins TRBV9 and TRBJ2-5; 8 bases are shared with TRBD1. Germline CDR1 and CDR2: SGDLS and YYNGEE. Trimming removed 4 bases from V and 1 base from J; junction bases left unmatched: 9. CDR3 length equals 16 residues. CDR3 amino acids: CASSFSDREAQETQYF. As DNA, the CDR3 is TGTGCCAGCAGCTTCTCGGACAGGGAAGCCCAAGAGACCCAGTACTTC.

This clonotype was seen ten or more times. The CDR3 region has the DNA TGTGCCAGCAGCGCCGCCGGGACAGGGACCAGCACAGATACGCAGTATTTT. Translation gives CASSAAGTGTSTDTQYF. The rearrangement joins TRBV9 to TRBJ2-3, with 9 bases identical to TRBD1. The CDR3 has 17 residues. The junction had 8 bases not matched to a gene; V was cut back by 3 bases and J by 0 bases. Germline assignment: CDR1 SGDLS and CDR2 YYNGEE.

This clonotype showed up many times. This chain joins TRBV9 and TRBJ2-2; 8 bases map to TRBD2. The J segment lost 7 bases and the V segment lost 4 bases, leaving 15 bases of the junction unmatched. Germline V CDR1 and CDR2: SGDLS, YYNGEE. CDR3 length: 17 amino acids. The DNA of the CDR3 is TGTGCCAGCAGCCCCGTTAGCGGGACATTCTCGGGCGGGGAGCTGTTTTTT. This codes for CASSPVSGTFSGGELFF. Drawing the rest from reference TRBV9 and TRBJ2-2, the complete variable domain is DSGVTQTPKHLITATGQRVTLRCSPRSGDLSVYWYQQSLDQGLQFLIQYYNGEERAKGNILERFSAQQFPDLHSELNLSSLELGDSALYFCASSPVSGTFSGGELFFGEGSRLTVL.

This clonotype was found many times. The chain is built from TRBV9 and TRBJ2-5, with D maybe TRBD2 (5 bases). Between the trimmed V and J ends, which lost 4 bases and 5 bases, there was a span of 18 bases. The germline V gene encodes CDR1 SGDLS and CDR2 YYNGEE. CDR3 length: 15 residues. CDR3: CASSLRPDGVETQYF. Here the CDR3 DNA reads TGTGCCAGCAGCCTGCGCCCGGACGGGGTGGAGACCCAGTACTTC.

The table lists this clonotype with many counts. The J gene is TRBJ2-2, the V gene TRBV9, with 14 nucleotides matching TRBD2. Germline-derived CDR1 and CDR2 are SGDLS and YYNGEE. CDR3 length: 17 residues. J was trimmed by 5 bases and V by 3 bases; bases with no gene match: 6. The CDR3 region is CASSGFWTSGGTGELFF. CDR3 coding DNA: TGTGCCAGCAGCGGATTTTGGACTAGCGGGGGGACCGGGGAGCTGTTTTTT.

This clonotype was seen many times. The CDR3: CASSVQGGSYNEQFF. In DNA form, the CDR3 reads TGTGCCAGCAGCGTCCAGGGGGGCTCCTACAATGAGCAGTTCTTC. J is TRBJ2-1 and V is TRBV9; tentatively, D is TRBD1 (7 bases). V lost 2 bases, J lost 0 bases, and 9 bases lay in between. Germline assignment: CDR1 SGDLS and CDR2 YYNGEE. The CDR3 is 15 residues long.

This clonotype was counted at least ten times. V is TRBV9 and J is TRBJ2-7; 7 nucleotides align to TRBD1. The CDR3 loop spans 15 amino acids. The germline V gene encodes CDR1 SGDLS and CDR2 YYNGEE. Unmatched junction bases numbered 5, after V lost 0 bases and J lost 2 bases. The CDR3 reads CASSVAIGQAYEQYF. The CDR3 DNA reads as TGTGCCAGCAGCGTAGCTATCGGACAGGCCTACGAGCAGTACTTC.

In its sample, this clonotype was seen many times. V and J are TRBV28 and TRBJ2-6; possible D gene TRBD1, 5 bases. In germline, CDR1 is MDHEN, CDR2 SYDVKM. There are 15 residues in the CDR3. V was trimmed by 1 base and J by 2 bases, leaving 6 bases between them. The CDR3 sequence: CASSLLGAGANVLTF. The CDR3 DNA reads TGTGCCAGCAGTTTATTAGGGGCTGGGGCCAACGTCCTGACTTTC.

This clonotype was observed at least ten times. The V and J genes are TRBV9 and TRBJ2-3, with TRBD2 as a possible D gene (6 bases). V was clipped by 1 base and J by 6 bases, with 18 bases between them. The CDR3 sequence is 16 residues long. Germline V gene lookup returns CDR1 SGDLS and CDR2 YYNGEE. The CDR3 spells CASSVSVGGVGDTQYF. The CDR3 coding sequence is TGTGCCAGCAGCGTATCGGTCGGCGGGGTGGGTGATACGCAGTATTTT.

The sample holds many counts of this clonotype. The chain recombines TRBV9 with TRBJ1-2; D not resolved. V was clipped by 0 bases and J by 8 bases, with 17 bases between them. Per germline, CDR1 SGDLS and CDR2 YYNGEE. The CDR3 spans 15 residues. CDR3 bases: TGTGCCAGCAGCGTAGAACCAGAGATCTATGGCGGCTACACCTTC. Protein product: CASSVEPEIYGGYTF. Using reference TRBV9 and TRBJ1-2 for the parts outside the CDR3, the full variable domain is DSGVTQTPKHLITATGQRVTLRCSPRSGDLSVYWYQQSLDQGLQFLIQYYNGEERAKGNILERFSAQQFPDLHSELNLSSLELGDSALYFCASSVEPEIYGGYTFGSGTRLTVV.

This clonotype was seen at least ten times. The CDR3 loop reads CASSARQGNTEAFF. CDR3 in DNA: TGTGCCAGCAGCGCGAGACAGGGAAACACTGAAGCTTTCTTT. The J gene is TRBJ1-1, the V gene TRBV9, with 7 bases identical to TRBD1. This CDR3 spans 14 amino acids. Germline V gives CDR1 SGDLS, CDR2 YYNGEE. After removal of 3 bases from V and 2 bases from J, the junction contained 4 bases not matched to a gene.

This clonotype has ten or more counts. The genes are TRBV9 and TRBJ2-2; 9 nucleotides agree with TRBD1. The CDR3 is made up of 15 amino acids. Germline V lookup: CDR1 SGDLS, CDR2 YYNGEE. V lost 3 bases to trimming and J lost 6 bases; unmatched junction nucleotides: 6. CDR3 loop: CASSGRQGGPGELFF. In DNA form, the CDR3 reads TGTGCCAGCAGCGGACGACAGGGGGGGCCCGGGGAGCTGTTTTTT.

This clonotype has ten or more counts. The chain is built from TRBV9 and TRBJ2-1; TRBD1 or TRBD2 may be the D gene (5 bases each). The CDR3 length is 16 residues. Trimming left V 3 bases short and J 2 bases short, with 15 bases between. Germline V lookup: CDR1 SGDLS, CDR2 YYNGEE. The CDR3 coding sequence is TGTGCCAGCAGCGGAGGAGCCGGGACGACCTACAATGAGCAGTTCTTC. This encodes CASSGGAGTTYNEQFF.

This clonotype has at least ten counts. J is TRBJ2-5 and V is TRBV9; 7 nucleotides agree with TRBD1. Germline CDR1 and CDR2: SGDLS and YYNGEE. The CDR3 totals 12 residues. V lost 7 bases and J lost 4; bases outside the gene matches: 4. The CDR3 sequence: CASARQGETQYF. CDR3 coding DNA: TGTGCCAGCGCACGACAGGGAGAGACCCAGTACTTC. Using reference TRBV9 and TRBJ2-5 for the parts outside the CDR3, the full variable domain is DSGVTQTPKHLITATGQRVTLRCSPRSGDLSVYWYQQSLDQGLQFLIQYYNGEERAKGNILERFSAQQFPDLHSELNLSSLELGDSALYFCASARQGETQYFGPGTRLLVL.

This clonotype has at least ten counts. The gene calls are TRBV9 and TRBJ2-5; TRBD2 matches at 11 bases. Losses at the gene ends were 3 bases for V and 5 bases for J; bases not matched to a gene: 12. The CDR3 sequence is 17 residues long. Germline CDR1 is SGDLS and CDR2 is YYNGEE. In nucleotides, the CDR3 is TGTGCCAGCAGCGAAACTAGCGGGGGCCCAACGGGGGAGACCCAGTACTTC. Its translation is CASSETSGGPTGETQYF.

In this sample, this clonotype turned up many times. The rearrangement links TRBV9 to TRBJ1-1; a weak D match, TRBD1 (5 bases). Germline V CDR1 and CDR2: SGDLS, YYNGEE. V shed 0 bases and J shed 2 bases, with 11 bases lying between them. The CDR3 length is 15 residues. The CDR3 sequence is CASSVDGGGNTEAFF. The CDR3 DNA follows: TGTGCCAGCAGCGTAGATGGGGGGGGTAACACTGAAGCTTTCTTT.

This clonotype occurred many times. The gene calls are TRBV9 and TRBJ1-1; 7 positions agree with TRBD1. Germline CDR1 is SGDLS and CDR2 is YYNGEE. V lost 2 bases to trimming and J lost 6 bases; unmatched junction nucleotides: 7. The length of the CDR3 is 14 residues. CDR3 region: CASSVRDSRSEAFF. For the CDR3, the DNA is TGTGCCAGCAGCGTCCGGGACAGTCGGTCTGAAGCTTTCTTT.

This clonotype was seen many times. This rearrangement joins TRBV9 to TRBJ2-7; D not certain. V dropped 1 base and J dropped 3 bases, with 8 bases sitting between them. Germline values: CDR1 SGDLS, CDR2 YYNGEE. CDR3 length: 13 amino acids. The CDR3 DNA reads TGTGCCAGCAGCGTAAGTGAAGTCTACGAGCAGTACTTC. Its protein is CASSVSEVYEQYF.

This clonotype was observed many times. The chain has TRBV9 and TRBJ2-1; 8 nucleotides line up with TRBD1. Looked up from germline, CDR1 is SGDLS and CDR2 is YYNGEE. V gave up 0 bases and J gave up 7 bases; unmatched junction bases: 9. The CDR3 extends over 16 amino acids. The CDR3 DNA is TGTGCCAGCAGCGTAGTACCAGGGACAGGTGGGAATGAGCAGTTCTTC. Translated: CASSVVPGTGGNEQFF.

There are many counts of this clonotype. The J gene is TRBJ2-1, the V gene TRBV9; D call uncertain. This CDR3 is 13 amino acids long. Germline lookup yields CDR1 SGDLS and CDR2 YYNGEE. V lost 2 bases, J lost 8 bases, and 11 bases lay in between. Here the CDR3 DNA reads TGTGCCAGCAGCGTGGGTCCCCTTCATGAGCAGTTCTTC. Amino acid sequence: CASSVGPLHEQFF.